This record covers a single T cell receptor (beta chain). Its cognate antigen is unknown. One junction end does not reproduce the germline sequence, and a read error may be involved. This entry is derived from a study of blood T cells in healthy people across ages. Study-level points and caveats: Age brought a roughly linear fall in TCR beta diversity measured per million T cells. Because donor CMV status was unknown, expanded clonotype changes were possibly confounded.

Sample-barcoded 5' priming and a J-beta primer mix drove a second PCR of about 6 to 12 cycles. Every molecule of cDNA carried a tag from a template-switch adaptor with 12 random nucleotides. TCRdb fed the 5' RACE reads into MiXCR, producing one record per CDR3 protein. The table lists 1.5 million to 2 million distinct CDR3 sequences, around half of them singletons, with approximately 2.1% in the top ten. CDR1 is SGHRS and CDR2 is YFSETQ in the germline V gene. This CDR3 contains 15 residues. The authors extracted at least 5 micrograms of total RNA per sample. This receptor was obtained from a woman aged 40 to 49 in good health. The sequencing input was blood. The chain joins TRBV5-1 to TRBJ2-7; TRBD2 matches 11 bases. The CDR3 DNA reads TGCGCCGGCAGCTTCGTTAGCGGGGGGGCAGGCGAGCAGTACTTC. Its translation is CAGSFVSGGAGEQYF.